Below, 27 T cell receptor beta chains from the same sample are listed, as sequenced in a study of shared clonotypes between healthy human individuals. Sequencing was performed with immunoSEQ multiplex PCR; in TCRdb, only in-frame clones are kept and a portion is missing. This sample has around 2.5 million clones, with under 95% found just once. Sequences were obtained from naive CD4+ T cells from PBMCs. As to subset: CD45RA+ positively selected. These receptors all come from a man younger than 30 in good health. Some clones in this sample may be carry-over from other donors' samples.

The chain links TRBV27 to TRBJ2-4; D tentatively fits TRBD1 or TRBD2 (5 bases each). Between the trimmed V and J ends, which lost 8 bases and 0 bases, there was a span of 14 bases. Germline loops: CDR1 MNHEY, CDR2 SMNVEV (reference sequence). This CDR3 comprises 15 residues. DNA of the CDR3: TGTGCCAGCGGCCGGGACCGATTAGCCAAAAACATTCAGTACTTC. It specifies CASGRDRLAKNIQYF.

The chain uses TRBV28 and TRBJ2-1, with unresolved D. The V end lost 5 bases, the J end lost 7 bases, and 12 bases lay between the germline ends. CDR1 is MDHEN and CDR2 is SYDVKM in the germline V gene. The CDR3 runs 13 residues. The chain's CDR3 is CASSLPPRNEQFF. The CDR3 region has the DNA TGTGCCAGCAGTCTACCCCCGAGGAATGAGCAGTTCTTC.

This clone has a single count. This chain joins TRBV7-2 and TRBJ1-1, with 9 bases aligning to TRBD1. This CDR3 is 14 amino acids long. Germline assignment: CDR1 SGHTA and CDR2 FQGNSA. The V and J ends lost 1 base and 9 bases, in that order; junction bases with no gene match: 6. CDR3 DNA sequence: TGTGCCAGCAGCTTAGACAGGGGGCACCAAAAAGCTTTCTTT. It translates to CASSLDRGHQKAFF.

The chain combines TRBV28 with TRBJ2-1; D is unclear. The length of the CDR3 is 12 residues. The germline V gene has CDR1 MDHEN and CDR2 SYDVKM. The ends were cut back, 5 bases at V and 9 bases at J, with 11 bases in the middle. CDR3 protein: CASSLSSSEQFF. The CDR3 coding sequence is TGTGCCAGCAGTCTTAGTAGCAGTGAGCAGTTCTTC.

V gene TRBV11-1 combines with J gene TRBJ2-7, with D possibly matching TRBD1 (6 bases). Per germline, CDR1 SGHAT and CDR2 FQDESV (reference sequence). The CDR3 spans 15 residues. The V end lost 5 bases, the J end lost 7 bases, and 21 bases lay between the germline ends. CDR3 in DNA: TGTGCCAGCAGCGAGCCCGGGACAACGGTTAAGGAGCAGTACTTC. Encoded protein: CASSEPGTTVKEQYF. The variable domain in full, with the rest retrieved from reference TRBV11-1 and TRBJ2-7, is EAEVAQSPRYKITEKSQAVAFWCDPISGHATLYWYRQILGQGPELLVQFQDESVVDDSQLPKDRFSAERLKGVDSTLKIQPAELGDSAMYLCASSEPGTTVKEQYFGPGTRLTVT.

The rearrangement uses TRBV11-2 and TRBJ1-5; a weak D match, TRBD1 (6 bases). Germline V CDR1 and CDR2: SGHAT, FQNNGV. The CDR3 has 14 amino acids. Trimming shortened V by 3 bases and J by 7 bases, and 13 bases separated the two germline ends. The DNA for the CDR3 is TGTGCCAGCAGCTTCACAGGGATGGGGCAGCCCCAGCATTTT. The encoded protein is CASSFTGMGQPQHF.

To note about this clone: This sample includes further DNA sequences coding for the same CDR3. The chain employs TRBV5-1 and TRBJ2-2; maybe TRBD1 (6 bases). The CDR3 covers 16 residues. Germline CDR1 is SGHRS and CDR2 is YFSETQ. Trimming removed 0 bases from V and 0 bases from J, with 9 bases in between. In nucleotides, the CDR3 is TGCGCCAGCAGCTTGGTAGGGGGAGCGAACACCGGGGAGCTGTTTTTT. It specifies CASSLVGGANTGELFF.

V is TRBV2 and J is TRBJ2-7, with 13 bases identical to TRBD2. This CDR3 is built from 14 residues. The ends lost 9 bases at V and 6 bases at J; junction bases unmatched: 8. Germline CDR1 reads SNHLY; CDR2 reads FYNNEI. CDR3 nucleotides: TGTGCCAGTCGAGGGACTAGCGGGATTAGCGAGCAGTACTTC. Its protein product is CASRGTSGISEQYF.

This clone has just one count. This chain joins TRBV5-1 and TRBJ2-1; 16 bases are shared with TRBD2. The germline V gene has CDR1 SGHRS and CDR2 YFSETQ. V gave up 4 bases and J gave up 12 bases; unmatched junction bases: 13. This CDR3 region has 17 residues. CDR3 DNA sequence: TGCGCCAGCAGCCTCGGGACTAGCGGGAGGGAATCGAGCGGGCAGTTCTTC. It encodes CASSLGTSGRESSGQFF.

J is TRBJ1-2 and V is TRBV28, with 10 bases lining up with TRBD1. Germline values: CDR1 MDHEN, CDR2 SYDVKM. There are 12 residues in the CDR3. Unmatched junction bases numbered 7, after V lost 10 bases and J lost 8 bases. CDR3 sequence reads: CATTTGGWGYTF. Here the CDR3 DNA reads TGTGCCACCACGACAGGGGGCTGGGGCTACACCTTC.

This clone was seen just once. The sample holds other DNA sequences that translate to the same CDR3. V gene TRBV14 combines with J gene TRBJ2-5; 7 positions match TRBD1. Germline CDR1 SGHDN, CDR2 FVKESK. J lost 5 bases, V lost 1 base, and 1 base had no gene match. This CDR3 is built from 13 residues. The CDR3 region has the DNA TGTGCCAGCAGCCAAGGACAGGGTGAGACCCAGTACTTC. This sequence encodes CASSQGQGETQYF.

The V call is TRBV5-1, the J call TRBJ1-3; D remains ambiguous. The CDR3 has 15 residues. Germline V gene data show CDR1 as SGHRS and CDR2 as YFSETQ. Trimming stripped 0 bases from V and 2 bases from J, with 9 bases between. The CDR3 coding sequence is TGCGCCAGCAGCTTGGCCCTCGGTCCTGGAAACACCATATATTTT. Translating gives CASSLALGPGNTIYF.

This CDR3 reads CASSATGTGDTYEQYF. DNA of the CDR3: TGTGCCAGCAGTGCAACCGGGACAGGGGACACCTACGAGCAGTACTTC. The chain links TRBV6-6 to TRBJ2-7; 10 bases fit TRBD1. Unmatched junction bases numbered 9, after V lost 5 bases and J lost 2 bases. This CDR3 is 16 amino acids long. Germline CDR1 MNHNY, CDR2 SVGAGI (reference sequence).

This clone was observed a single time. The chain carries TRBV5-4 and TRBJ2-5, with D maybe TRBD2 (5 bases). Trimming took 0 bases from V and 2 from J, leaving 8 bases between them. The CDR3 length is 14 residues. Germline V gives CDR1 SGHNT, CDR2 YYREEE (reference sequence). The CDR3 DNA reads TGTGCCAGCAGCTTGGCACCGGGGCAAGAGACCCAGTACTTC. Amino acids: CASSLAPGQETQYF.

The DNA of the CDR3 is TGTGCCAGCAGCCGCCACCCGGTAGCGTCCGTCGAGCAGTACTTC. Translation: CASSRHPVASVEQYF. This chain uses TRBV7-2 with TRBJ2-7, with a tentative D call TRBD2 (5 bases). Looked up from germline, CDR1 is SGHTA and CDR2 is FQGNSA. Trimming took off 5 bases at V and 6 bases at J, with 20 bases between the two ends. The CDR3 runs 15 residues.

V is TRBV11-2 and J is TRBJ1-1; tentative D call: TRBD1 (5 bases). With 3 bases removed from V and 4 bases from J, the gap between germline ends came to 15 bases. In germline, CDR1 is SGHAT, CDR2 FQNNGV. CDR3 length: 15 residues. This chain's CDR3 is CASSFSGTLGTEAFF. The DNA of the CDR3 is TGTGCCAGCAGCTTCTCCGGGACCCTGGGCACTGAAGCTTTCTTT. Full variable domain (remainder filled in from reference TRBV11-2 and TRBJ1-1): EAGVAQSPRYKIIEKRQSVAFWCNPISGHATLYWYQQILGQGPKLLIQFQNNGVVDDSQLPKDRFSAERLKGVDSTLKIQPAKLEDSAVYLCASSFSGTLGTEAFFGQGTRLTVV.

V usage is TRBV2 and J usage is TRBJ1-3; no definite D call. Trimming stripped 6 bases from V and 0 bases from J, with 15 bases between. The CDR3 has 16 residues. Germline V gene sequence: CDR1 SNHLY, CDR2 FYNNEI. The CDR3 coding sequence is TGTGCCAGCAGCGTCTCCATGGCTAACTCTGGAAACACCATATATTTT. Residues: CASSVSMANSGNTIYF. Complete variable domain (other parts from reference TRBV2 and TRBJ1-3): EPEVTQTPSHQVTQMGQEVILRCVPISNHLYFYWYRQILGQKVEFLVSFYNNEISEKSEIFDDQFSVERPDGSNFTLKIRSTKLEDSAMYFCASSVSMANSGNTIYFGEGSWLTVV.

About this clone itself: Additional DNA sequences in this sample encode the identical CDR3. V is TRBV5-1 and J is TRBJ1-5; D is possibly TRBD1 (6 bases). The CDR3 has 14 amino acids. Germline V lookup: CDR1 SGHRS, CDR2 YFSETQ. V was shortened by 0 bases and J by 6 bases, with 10 bases between the two germline ends. This chain's CDR3 is CASSLGGGGQPQHF. CDR3 nucleotide sequence: TGCGCCAGCAGCTTGGGAGGGGGAGGTCAGCCCCAGCATTTT.

The chain uses TRBV13 and TRBJ2-1; D may correspond to TRBD1 or TRBD2 (5 bases each). Per the germline V gene, CDR1 is PRHDT and CDR2 is FYEKMQ (reference sequence). V gave up 6 bases and J gave up 7 bases, with 13 bases separating them. The CDR3 contains 13 residues. The CDR3 spells CASSIRWGNEQFF. CDR3 DNA sequence: TGTGCCAGCAGTATCAGATGGGGGAATGAGCAGTTCTTC.

The V call is TRBV4-2, the J call TRBJ2-1; 8 bases align to TRBD2. From germline, CDR1 is LGHNA and CDR2 YNFKEQ. The V segment lost 1 base and the J segment 3 bases; nucleotides outside the gene matches: 5. There are 16 residues in the CDR3. This CDR3 is CASSQVPSGHYNEQFF. The CDR3 DNA sequence: TGTGCCAGCAGCCAAGTTCCTAGCGGGCACTACAATGAGCAGTTCTTC.

With regard to this clone: At one boundary the junction diverges from the germline segment, which might be a read error. The rearrangement links TRBV2 to TRBJ1-1; no reliable D call. Germline V gene data show CDR1 as SNHLY and CDR2 as FYNNEI. The CDR3 has 13 amino acids. CDR3 region: CAGSEALGGEAFF. As DNA, the CDR3 is TGTGCCGGCAGTGAAGCGCTTGGAGGTGAAGCTTTCTTT.

This chain links TRBV9 with TRBJ2-7; no clear D gene. Germline V gene lookup returns CDR1 SGDLS and CDR2 YYNGEE. Trimming took off 0 bases at V and 0 bases at J, with 7 bases between the two ends. The CDR3 totals 14 residues. The CDR3 DNA sequence: TGTGCCAGCAGCGTAGACCACCGCTCCTACGAGCAGTACTTC. Its translation: CASSVDHRSYEQYF.

Points on this clone: The identical CDR3 is also encoded by other nucleotide sequences in the sample. DNA for the CDR3: TGTGCCAGCAGCTTCGGGGGGGACTATGGCTACACCTTC. Amino acids: CASSFGGDYGYTF. This chain connects TRBV7-2 to TRBJ1-2; maybe TRBD1 (5 bases). The germline CDR1 and CDR2 sequences are SGHTA and FQGNSA. V was shortened by 3 bases and J by 3 bases, with 8 bases between the two germline ends. This CDR3 region has 13 residues.

This clone was found once. The chain is built from TRBV27 and TRBJ1-6; D perhaps matches TRBD1 (5 bases). From germline, CDR1 is MNHEY and CDR2 SMNVEV (reference sequence). Between the trimmed V and J ends, which lost 2 bases and 7 bases, there was a span of 9 bases. The CDR3 runs to 14 residues. The CDR3 coding sequence is TGTGCCAGCAGTTTACAGGGCTGGAATTCACCCCTCCACTTT. This codes for CASSLQGWNSPLHF.

The genes are TRBV5-1 and TRBJ2-5; no definite D call. Trimming pared 7 bases from V and 5 bases from J, leaving 9 bases between. The CDR3 spans 11 residues. Germline V CDR1 and CDR2: SGHRS, YFSETQ. The CDR3 sequence: CASQSDETQYF. The CDR3 nucleotides are TGCGCCAGCCAGAGTGACGAGACCCAGTACTTC.

This sequence joins TRBV15 and TRBJ2-7; 7 bases are a match to TRBD2. Germline trimming cut 1 base from V and 4 bases from J; bases unmatched to any gene: 13. The CDR3 extends over 17 amino acids. CDR1 LNHNV and CDR2 YYDKDF come from the germline V gene (reference sequence). CDR3 in amino acids: CATSRVLGSGNLYEQYF. Here the CDR3 DNA reads TGTGCCACCAGCAGAGTATTGGGGAGCGGGAACCTTTACGAGCAGTACTTC. The whole variable domain, filled in from reference TRBV15 and TRBJ2-7, reads DAMVIQNPRYQVTQFGKPVTLSCSQTLNHNVMYWYQQKSSQAPKLLFHYYDKDFNNEADTPDNFQSRRPNTSFCFLDIRSPGLGDTAMYLCATSRVLGSGNLYEQYFGPGTRLTVT.

This clone occurred once. This chain links TRBV11-3 with TRBJ2-7, with a possible D match to TRBD2 (6 bases). Germline CDR1 SGHNT, CDR2 YENEEA. The CDR3 is 13 amino acids. V was trimmed by 1 base and J by 3 bases, leaving 7 bases between them. The CDR3 DNA sequence: TGTGCCAGCAGCTTAGCGACTAGCTACGAGCAGTACTTC. Translation gives CASSLATSYEQYF.